This entry features one T cell receptor beta chain sequence. The target antigen is unknown. This sample was taken from a study of shared clonotypes between healthy human individuals. Study outcomes and limitations: Rarefaction showed sorted-subset sequencing was incomplete despite large depth.

V was cut by 1 base and J by 1 base, with 9 bases left in between. In germline, CDR1 is SGHAT, CDR2 FQNNGV. The length of the CDR3 is 15 residues. Naive CD8 populations comprised CD45RO-negative cells positively selected for CCR7, excluding terminally differentiated effector memory CD45RA+ cells. Assay used: immunoSEQ multiplex PCR; TCRdb lists only in-frame clones, some missing. The sample contains about 680,000 clones, about 90% of which appear only once. This sequence was found in a man aged 30 to 45 in good health. The sequencing sample was made of naive CD8+ T cells sorted from blood. The chain links TRBV11-2 to TRBJ2-3, with D perhaps given as TRBD1 or TRBD2 (5 bases each). The CDR3 loop reads CASSLVGVGTDTQYF. The DNA of the CDR3 is TGTGCCAGCAGCTTAGTGGGGGTTGGCACAGATACGCAGTATTTT.